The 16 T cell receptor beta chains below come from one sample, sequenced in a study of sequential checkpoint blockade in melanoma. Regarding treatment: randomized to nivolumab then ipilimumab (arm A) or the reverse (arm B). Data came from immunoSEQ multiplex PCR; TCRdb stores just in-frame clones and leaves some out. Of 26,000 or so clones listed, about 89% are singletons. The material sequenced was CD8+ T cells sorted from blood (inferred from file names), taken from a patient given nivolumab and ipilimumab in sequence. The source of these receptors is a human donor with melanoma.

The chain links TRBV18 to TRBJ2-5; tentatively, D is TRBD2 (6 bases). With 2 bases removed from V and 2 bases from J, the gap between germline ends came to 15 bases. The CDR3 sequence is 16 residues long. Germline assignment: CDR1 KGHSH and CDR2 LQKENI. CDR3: CASSPAQTSIQETQYF. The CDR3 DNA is TGTGCCAGCTCACCAGCGCAGACTAGTATACAAGAGACCCAGTACTTC. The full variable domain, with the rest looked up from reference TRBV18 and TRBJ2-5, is NAGVMQNPRHLVRRRGQEARLRCSPMKGHSHVYWYRQLPEEGLKFMVYLQKENIIDESGMPKERFSAEFPKEGPSILRIQQVVRGDSAAYFCASSPAQTSIQETQYFGPGTRLLVL.

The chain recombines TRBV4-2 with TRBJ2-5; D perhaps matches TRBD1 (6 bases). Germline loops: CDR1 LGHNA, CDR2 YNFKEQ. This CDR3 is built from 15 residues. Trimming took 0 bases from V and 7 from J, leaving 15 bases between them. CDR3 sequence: CASSQEQGTLGTQYF. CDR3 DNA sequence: TGTGCCAGCAGCCAAGAACAGGGTACCCTGGGGACCCAGTACTTC.

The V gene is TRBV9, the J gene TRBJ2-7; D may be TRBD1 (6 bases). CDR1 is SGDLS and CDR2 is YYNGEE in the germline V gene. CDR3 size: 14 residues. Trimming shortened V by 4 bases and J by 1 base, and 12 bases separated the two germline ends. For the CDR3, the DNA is TGTGCCAGCAGCATTGGACAGACATCCTACGAGCAGTACTTC. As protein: CASSIGQTSYEQYF.

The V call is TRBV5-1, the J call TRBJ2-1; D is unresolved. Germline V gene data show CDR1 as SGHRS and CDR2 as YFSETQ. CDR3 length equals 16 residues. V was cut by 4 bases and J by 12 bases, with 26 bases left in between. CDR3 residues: CASSPNSASDFPGQFF. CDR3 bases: TGCGCCAGCAGCCCCAACTCGGCCTCGGATTTCCCGGGGCAGTTCTTC.

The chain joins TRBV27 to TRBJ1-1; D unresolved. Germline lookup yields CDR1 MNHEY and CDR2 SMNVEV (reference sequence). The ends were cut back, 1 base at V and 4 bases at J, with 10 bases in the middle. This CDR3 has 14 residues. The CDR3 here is CASSLWQTPTEAFF. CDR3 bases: TGTGCCAGCAGTTTATGGCAAACCCCCACTGAAGCTTTCTTT.

The CDR3 DNA follows: TGTGCCAGCAGCTTACTAGCGGGGGGCCCTCTCTCCTACAATGAGCAGTTCTTC. It is translated as CASSLLAGGPLSYNEQFF. The chain is built from TRBV7-3 and TRBJ2-1; TRBD2 matches at 11 bases. V was pared by 2 bases and J by 0 bases, with 6 bases of the junction left unmatched. Per the germline V gene, CDR1 is SGHTA and CDR2 is FQGTGA. The CDR3 is 18 residues long.

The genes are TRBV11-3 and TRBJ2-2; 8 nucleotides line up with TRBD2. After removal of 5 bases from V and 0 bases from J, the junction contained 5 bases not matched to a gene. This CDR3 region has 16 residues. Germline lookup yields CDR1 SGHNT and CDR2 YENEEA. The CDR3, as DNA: TGTGCCAGCAGCGTAACTAGCGGTACGAACACCGGGGAGCTGTTTTTT. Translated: CASSVTSGTNTGELFF.

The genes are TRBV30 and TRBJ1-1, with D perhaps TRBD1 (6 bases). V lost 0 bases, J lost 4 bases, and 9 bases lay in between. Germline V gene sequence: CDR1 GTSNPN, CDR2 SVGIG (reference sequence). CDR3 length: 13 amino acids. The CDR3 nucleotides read TGTGCCTGGAGTGTAACCAGGGGCACTGAAGCTTTCTTT. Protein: CAWSVTRGTEAFF.

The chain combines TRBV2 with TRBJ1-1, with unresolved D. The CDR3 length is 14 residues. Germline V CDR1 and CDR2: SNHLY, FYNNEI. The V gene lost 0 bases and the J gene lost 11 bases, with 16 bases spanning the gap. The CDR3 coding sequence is TGTGCCAGCAGTGAAGCATACGTACGACTAGGTGCTTTCTTT. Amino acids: CASSEAYVRLGAFF.

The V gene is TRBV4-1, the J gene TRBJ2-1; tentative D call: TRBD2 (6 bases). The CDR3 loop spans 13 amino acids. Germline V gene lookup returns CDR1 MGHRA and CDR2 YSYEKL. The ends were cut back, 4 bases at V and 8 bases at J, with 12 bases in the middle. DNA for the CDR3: TGCGCCAGCAGCCTTCGGACTATCGATGAGCAGTTCTTC. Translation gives CASSLRTIDEQFF.

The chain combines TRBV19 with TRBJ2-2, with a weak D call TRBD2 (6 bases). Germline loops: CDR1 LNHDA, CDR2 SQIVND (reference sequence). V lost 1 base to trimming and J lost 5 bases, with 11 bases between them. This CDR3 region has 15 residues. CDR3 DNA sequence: TGTGCCAGTAGTATAGGCGGTGGGGGGACCGGGGAGCTGTTTTTT. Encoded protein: CASSIGGGGTGELFF.

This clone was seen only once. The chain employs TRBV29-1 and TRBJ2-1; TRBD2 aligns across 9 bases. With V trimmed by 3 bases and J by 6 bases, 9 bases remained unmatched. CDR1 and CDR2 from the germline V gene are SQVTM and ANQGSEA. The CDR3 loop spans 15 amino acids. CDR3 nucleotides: TGCAGCGTTGAGGGGACTAGCTCTGGGAGCAATGAGCAGTTCTTC. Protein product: CSVEGTSSGSNEQFF.

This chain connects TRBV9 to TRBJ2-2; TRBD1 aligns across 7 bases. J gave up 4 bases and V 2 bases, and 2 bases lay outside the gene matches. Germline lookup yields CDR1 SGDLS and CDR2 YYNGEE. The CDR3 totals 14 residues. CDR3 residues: CASSVGDSTGELFF. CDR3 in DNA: TGTGCCAGCAGCGTGGGGGACAGCACCGGGGAGCTGTTTTTT.

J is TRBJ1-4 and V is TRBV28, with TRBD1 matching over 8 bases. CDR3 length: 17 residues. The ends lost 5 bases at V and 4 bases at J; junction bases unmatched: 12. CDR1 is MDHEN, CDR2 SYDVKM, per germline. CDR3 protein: CASSLSLGQGYNEKLFF. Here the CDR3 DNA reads TGTGCCAGCAGTCTCTCCCTAGGACAGGGATATAATGAAAAACTGTTTTTT.

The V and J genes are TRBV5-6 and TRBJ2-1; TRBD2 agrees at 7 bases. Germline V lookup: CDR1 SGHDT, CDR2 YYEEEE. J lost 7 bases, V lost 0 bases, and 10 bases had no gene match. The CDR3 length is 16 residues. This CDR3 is CASSLAVGGTINEQFF. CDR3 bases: TGTGCCAGCAGCTTGGCGGTGGGGGGGACGATAAATGAGCAGTTCTTC.

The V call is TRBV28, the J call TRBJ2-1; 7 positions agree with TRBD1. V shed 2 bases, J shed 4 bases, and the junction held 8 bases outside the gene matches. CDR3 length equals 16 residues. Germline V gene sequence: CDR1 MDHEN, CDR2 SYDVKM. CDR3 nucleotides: TGTGCCAGCAGTTTACAATTAGGGGGCTCATACAATGAGCAGTTCTTC. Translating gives CASSLQLGGSYNEQFF.